This entry lists 20 T cell receptor beta chains sequenced from one sample in a study of blood T cell repertoires in COVID-19 (dated by TCRdb to the early 2020s). The library was prepared using the immunoSEQ multiplex PCR assay. The table comes from immuneACCESS by way of TCRdb, which keeps in-frame sequences with V and J called. Part of the clones is missing from these tables; in studies checked, under half for an unresolved V gene and the rest for unknown reasons. This sample holds 60,000 or so clones; over 80% were observed only once. Roughly 10% of the sample is taken by the ten largest. The material sequenced was peripheral blood. The receptors derive from a man aged 25-40 years with COVID-19, enrolled during active disease.

The chain recombines TRBV3-1 (or the pseudogene TRBV3-2) with TRBJ1-1, with TRBD1 identical over 7 bases. V dropped 3 bases and J dropped 1; count of bases not matched to a gene: 5. CDR3 size: 15 residues. The germline gives CDR1 LGHDT, CDR2 YNNKEL (reference sequence). CDR3 DNA: TGTGCCAGCAGCCATCTGGACAGGCCGAACACTGAAGCTTTCTTT. As protein: CASSHLDRPNTEAFF.

The chain links TRBV30 to TRBJ1-6; 9 positions match TRBD1. Trimming cost V 1 base and J 6 bases; bases outside gene matches: 4. CDR3 length equals 15 residues. Germline V gene data show CDR1 as GTSNPN and CDR2 as SVGIG (reference sequence). The DNA of the CDR3 is TGTGCCTGGAGTGAAACGACAGGGGGTAATTCACCCCTCCACTTT. It yields the protein CAWSETTGGNSPLHF.

The gene calls are TRBV6-5 and TRBJ1-5; D unresolved. V was clipped by 4 bases and J by 6 bases, with 13 bases between them. Germline CDR1 reads MNHEY; CDR2 reads SVGAGI. The CDR3 consists of 14 residues. DNA for the CDR3: TGTGCCAGCAGTTCCGGCGGGCTCGGTCAGCCCCAGCATTTT. Its protein is CASSSGGLGQPQHF.

The chain links TRBV28 to TRBJ2-4; possibly TRBD2 for D (6 bases). Germline CDR1 reads MDHEN; CDR2 reads SYDVKM. Trimming took 7 bases from V and 3 from J, leaving 19 bases between them. CDR3 length: 16 residues. The CDR3 nucleotides are TGTGCCAGCACCGGAGATAGGATGGAGGGCAAAAACATTCAGTACTTC. Amino acid sequence: CASTGDRMEGKNIQYF.

J is TRBJ2-2 and V is TRBV19, with 9 bases aligning to TRBD2. J was trimmed by 0 bases and V by 0 bases; bases with no gene match: 5. CDR1 and CDR2 from the germline V gene are LNHDA and SQIVND (reference sequence). The CDR3 contains 18 residues. The CDR3 region has the DNA TGTGCCAGTAGTATAGAGTCTAGCGGGGTTACGAACACCGGGGAGCTGTTTTTT. It encodes CASSIESSGVTNTGELFF.

Regarding this clone: A read error is likely, as this CDR3 ends without the conserved phenylalanine or tryptophan. It is unclear where the CDR3 begins or ends on the DNA, so no DNA is shown, and the CDR3 is as TCRdb lists it. The chain joins TRBV7-2 to TRBJ2-7; the DNA was not used to check the table's D call, TRBD2. Germline V CDR1 and CDR2: SGHTA, FQGNSA. The CDR3 numbers 12 amino acids, ends counted. This CDR3 is CASSLGGGLADL.

Points on this clone: Mismatch with germline at one junction end may stem from a read error. The gene calls are TRBV28 and TRBJ2-5; no firm D call. Germline V CDR1 and CDR2: MDHEN, SYDVKM. The CDR3 is 12 amino acids. CDR3 bases: TGTGCCAGCAGTTTAAACCAGGAGACCCAGTACTTC. Its protein product is CASSLNQETQYF.

The chain carries TRBV7-3 and TRBJ2-2, with 7 bases lining up with TRBD1. Germline assignment: CDR1 SGHTA and CDR2 FQGTGA. The V and J ends lost 5 bases and 5 bases, in that order; junction bases with no gene match: 5. CDR3 length: 14 amino acids. CDR3: CASSHGTATGELFF. DNA of the CDR3: TGTGCCAGCAGCCATGGGACAGCAACCGGGGAGCTGTTTTTT.

The CDR3 sequence is CASSREVGYEQYF. The CDR3 region has the DNA TGTGCCAGTAGCAGAGAGGTCGGGTACGAGCAGTACTTC. The chain links TRBV19 to TRBJ2-7; the D is unclear. Germline V CDR1 and CDR2: LNHDA, SQIVND (reference sequence). The CDR3 is 13 amino acids. The germline V and J ends were trimmed by 6 bases and 4 bases, with 13 bases remaining between them.

The gene calls are TRBV6-2 or TRBV6-3 and TRBJ2-3; 9 nucleotides align to TRBD2. The CDR3 has 18 amino acids. V was pared by 2 bases and J by 3 bases, with 12 bases of the junction left unmatched. In germline, CDR1 is MNHEY, CDR2 SVGEGT. In nucleotides, the CDR3 is TGTGCCAGCAGTTACGGGGCCGGGCTAGCGGGATCTACAGATACGCAGTATTTT. This gives the protein CASSYGAGLAGSTDTQYF.

This chain connects TRBV7-9 to TRBJ1-6, with D uncertain. V lost 1 base and J 5 bases, leaving 6 bases between the germline ends. Germline V gene data show CDR1 as SEHNR and CDR2 as FQNEAQ (reference sequence). CDR3 length equals 14 residues. CDR3 sequence: CASSLDRNNSPLHF. The CDR3 nucleotides read TGTGCCAGCAGCTTAGACAGAAATAATTCACCCCTCCACTTT.

The rearrangement joins TRBV2 to TRBJ1-2, with D perhaps TRBD1 (6 bases). V was cut by 1 base and J by 2 bases, with 11 bases left in between. CDR1 is SNHLY, CDR2 FYNNEI, per germline. This CDR3 is 15 amino acids long. The CDR3 DNA reads TGTGCCAGCAGTGAAGAAGGGGGAAACAACTATGGCTACACCTTC. Translation gives CASSEEGGNNYGYTF. The full variable domain, with the rest looked up from reference TRBV2 and TRBJ1-2, is EPEVTQTPSHQVTQMGQEVILRCVPISNHLYFYWYRQILGQKVEFLVSFYNNEISEKSEIFDDQFSVERPDGSNFTLKIRSTKLEDSAMYFCASSEEGGNNYGYTFGSGTRLTVV.

This chain links TRBV24-1 with TRBJ2-7; 9 nucleotides align to TRBD1. V lost 3 bases and J lost 3; bases outside the gene matches: 2. Looked up from germline, CDR1 is KGHDR and CDR2 is SFDVKD. This CDR3 spans 14 amino acids. CDR3 protein: CATSDTGQGYEQYF. The CDR3 DNA is TGTGCCACCAGTGATACGGGACAGGGCTACGAGCAGTACTTC.

This clone was observed a single time. The gene calls are TRBV11-2 and TRBJ2-7; D gene unclear. V dropped 0 bases and J dropped 3 bases, with 9 bases sitting between them. The CDR3 sequence is 14 residues long. Germline assignment: CDR1 SGHAT and CDR2 FQNNGV. The CDR3, as DNA: TGTGCCAGCAGCTTAGATTTGCTCAGCTACGAGCAGTACTTC. Residues: CASSLDLLSYEQYF. The full variable domain, with the rest looked up from reference TRBV11-2 and TRBJ2-7, is EAGVAQSPRYKIIEKRQSVAFWCNPISGHATLYWYQQILGQGPKLLIQFQNNGVVDDSQLPKDRFSAERLKGVDSTLKIQPAKLEDSAVYLCASSLDLLSYEQYFGPGTRLTVT.

The CDR3 DNA reads as TGTGCCAGCAGCGAAACCGGACAGAAGAACACTGAAGCTTTCTTT. Translation gives CASSETGQKNTEAFF. V gene TRBV6-2 or TRBV6-3 combines with J gene TRBJ1-1, with TRBD1 as a possible D gene (6 bases). The germline CDR1 and CDR2 sequences are MNHEY and SVGEGT. V was cut by 6 bases and J by 1 base, with 15 bases left in between. There are 15 residues in the CDR3.

The rearrangement uses TRBV7-3 and TRBJ2-7; 11 bases are a match to TRBD1. The CDR3 extends over 15 amino acids. The V segment lost 4 bases and the J segment 6 bases; nucleotides outside the gene matches: 8. The germline CDR1 and CDR2 sequences are SGHTA and FQGTGA. The CDR3 region is CASSSTGTGGSEQYF. The CDR3, as DNA: TGTGCCAGCAGCTCCACCGGGACAGGGGGGTCCGAGCAGTACTTC. Variable domain in full (rest from reference TRBV7-3 and TRBJ2-7): GAGVSQTPSNKVTEKGKYVELRCDPISGHTALYWYRQSLGQGPEFLIYFQGTGAADDSGLPNDRFFAVRPEGSVSTLKIQRTERGDSAVYLCASSSTGTGGSEQYFGPGTRLTVT.

The J gene is TRBJ2-7, the V gene TRBV3-1 (or the pseudogene TRBV3-2), with 10 bases fitting TRBD1. The J segment lost 6 bases and the V segment lost 4 bases, leaving 12 bases of the junction unmatched. The CDR3 has 16 residues. Per germline, CDR1 LGHDT and CDR2 YNNKEL (reference sequence). In DNA form, the CDR3 reads TGTGCCAGCAGCCGTTCCGGGACAGGGGCCGCCGGCGAGCAGTACTTC. Encoded protein: CASSRSGTGAAGEQYF.

This chain connects TRBV9 to TRBJ1-4; D is unclear. The germline V gene encodes CDR1 SGDLS and CDR2 YYNGEE. Trimming removed 2 bases from V and 3 bases from J, with 8 bases in between. The CDR3 has 14 amino acids. CDR3 coding DNA: TGTGCCAGCAGCGTCGGCGGGGCTAATGAAAAACTGTTTTTT. Its translation is CASSVGGANEKLFF.

The chain links TRBV6-5 to TRBJ2-3; 8 bases map to TRBD2. CDR3 length: 16 residues. Trimming took 2 bases from V and 4 from J; bases not matched to a gene: 8. The germline gives CDR1 MNHEY, CDR2 SVGAGI. The CDR3 here is CASSYDGRANADTQYF. CDR3 DNA sequence: TGTGCCAGCAGTTACGACGGGAGGGCCAATGCAGATACGCAGTATTTT.

CDR3 sequence: CASSQRTRGAHEQYF. The CDR3 nucleotides read TGTGCCAGCAGCCAACGAACCCGGGGGGCCCACGAGCAGTACTTC. This chain uses TRBV7-8 with TRBJ2-7, with D possibly being TRBD2 (7 bases). The CDR3 sequence is 15 residues long. The V gene's germline CDR1 is SGHVS and CDR2 FQNEAQ. The V and J ends lost 5 bases and 5 bases respectively, with 19 bases between them.